This T cell receptor beta chain was recovered during a study of beta chain features in type 1 diabetes. Turning to this clone: Its specificity is unknown.

General observations from the study: Shortening of TCRB CDR3s, moderate but significant, appeared in all four CD4+ subsets of Type 1 diabetes patients. PCR might preferentially amplify shorter templates, equally in patients and controls.

CDR1 and CDR2 from the germline V gene are SQVTM and ANQGSEA. The CDR3 spans 13 residues. The trim removed 5 bases at V and 4 bases at J, leaving 6 bases unmatched. Via the markers CD45RO/CCR7/CD25/CD127/CD95/CD27, stem cell-like memory, regulatory, central memory and naive CD4+ cells were sorted. The investigators reverse transcribed all of the isolated RNA, so they sequenced expressed TCRB transcripts. About 3.4 million reads per sample on average were obtained from naive, central memory and regulatory T cell samples. The table came from immunoSEQ multiplex PCR; TCRdb's copy has only in-frame clones and leaves some out. Of some 330,000 clones listed, around an eighth are singletons.

The chain couples TRBV29-1 to TRBJ2-3; 7 positions match TRBD1. The origin of this receptor is a woman younger than 30 with type 1 diabetes. Sequenced input: naive CD4+ T cells from blood. The chain's CDR3 is CSVIQGRSDTQYF. DNA for the CDR3: TGCAGCGTTATACAGGGGAGATCAGATACGCAGTATTTT.